The rows below give T cell receptor beta chains drawn from one sample of a study of blood T cells in healthy people across ages. TCRdb processed the 5' RACE reads anew with MiXCR; each CDR3 protein has one entry. Altogether hundreds of thousands of distinct CDR3 sequences are present, more than 45% being singletons, with the ten largest covering 13%. The sample was blood. The receptor source for this set is an elderly woman in good health. The CDR3 runs from the conserved cysteine through the conserved F or W. Each record gives: D gene, clone size, J gene, V gene, CDR3 DNA, CDR3 protein. The D gene is left open where the match is weak. The size entry is marked missing in some rows and otherwise reads once, few, many or a size class.

NA	NA	TRBJ2-3	TRBV20-1	TGCAGTGCTAGAGATCCAGCGACACGAACAGATACGCAGTATTTT	CSARDPATRTDTQYF
TRBD2	NA	TRBJ2-3	TRBV5-1	TGCGCCAGCAGTCTAGCGGGGCACCCAGATACGCAGTATTTT	CASSLAGHPDTQYF
NA	NA	TRBJ2-7	TRBV7-3	TGTGCCAGCAGCGTAATGAGTACATCAGAGACCCGGTACTTC	CASSVMSTSETRYF
NA	NA	TRBJ2-1	TRBV6-5	TGTGCCAGCAGTTCAGCGGAGACCCAGTTCTTC	CASSSAETQFF
TRBD2	many	TRBJ2-1	TRBV7-2	TGTGCCAGCAGCTCCACTAGCGGGATTTTCAATGAGCAGTTCTTC	CASSSTSGIFNEQFF
NA	many	TRBJ2-3	TRBV12-3/TRBV12-4	TGTGCCAGCAGTCCCAGGGCCTCTCGCACAGATACGCAGTATTTT	CASSPRASRTDTQYF
NA	many	TRBJ2-1	TRBV20-1	TGCAGTGCTTCTAACCGGGATCTGGGGTACAATGAGCAGTTCTTC	CSASNRDLGYNEQFF
NA	NA	TRBJ2-7	TRBV2	TGTGCCAGCAGTGAAATTAGCGGCAGCGTGGGCGAGCAGTACTTC	CASSEISGSVGEQYF
TRBD2	many	TRBJ2-1	TRBV12-3/TRBV12-4	TGTGCCAGCAGGGCAGCGGGGTGGTCCTACAATGAGCAGTTCTTC	CASRAAGWSYNEQFF
TRBD2	few	TRBJ2-1	TRBV5-1	TGCGCCAGCAGCTCAAAGCTTAGCGGGCTTTCCTACAATGAGCAGTTCTTC	CASSSKLSGLSYNEQFF
TRBD2	NA	TRBJ2-2	TRBV20-1	TGCAGTGCTAGCCTAGCGGGAGCGACCGGTGGGGAGCTGTTTTTT	CSASLAGATGGELFF
NA	NA	TRBJ2-7	TRBV28	TGTGCCAGCAGTGCCATTCAGGGGGGAGGGCAGTACTTC	CASSAIQGGGQYF
NA	NA	TRBJ1-1	TRBV12-3/TRBV12-4	TGTGCCAGCAGTTTAATGGGGGACACTGAAGCTTTCTTT	CASSLMGDTEAFF
NA	NA	TRBJ2-7	TRBV7-4	TGTGCCAGCAGCTTAGACCCAGGACAGCCCAGCTCCTACGAGCAGTACTTC	CASSLDPGQPSSYEQYF
TRBD1	NA	TRBJ1-1	TRBV20-1	TGCAGTGTCCTCGGACAGGGCGGGAACACTGAAGCTTTCTTT	CSVLGQGGNTEAFF
TRBD1	few	TRBJ1-5	TRBV7-2	TGTGCCAGCAGCCCGAGACAGGGGGGTCGGAATCAGCCCCAGCATTTT	CASSPRQGGRNQPQHF
NA	NA	TRBJ2-4	TRBV20-1	TGCAGTGCTAGCCCTGGCCGGAACATTCAGTACTTC	CSASPGRNIQYF
NA	NA	TRBJ1-2	TRBV27	TGTGCCAGCAGTGATGAGGGGAACTATGGCTACACCTTC	CASSDEGNYGYTF
NA	few	TRBJ2-3	TRBV20-1	TGCAGTGCTAGAGTAGCGGGACAGGAGGGCCCCACAGATACGCAGTATTTT	CSARVAGQEGPTDTQYF
NA	few	TRBJ2-5	TRBV18	TGTGCCAGCTCACCACGGAAACTACCAGGGGAGGGGACCCAGTACTTC	CASSPRKLPGEGTQYF
TRBD1	few	TRBJ2-1	TRBV5-8	TGTGCCAGCAGCTCGCAGGGGGCCTCCTACAATGAGCAGTTCTTC	CASSSQGASYNEQFF
NA	many	TRBJ1-2	TRBV29-1	TGCAGCGTTGCAGGGGTCGACTATGGCTACACCTTC	CSVAGVDYGYTF
NA	few	TRBJ2-2	TRBV7-2	TGTGCCGTGGCCAGGTCGGGTTCGAACACCGGGGAGCTGTTTTTT	CAVARSGSNTGELFF
NA	many	TRBJ1-5	TRBV6-6	TGTGCCAGCAGCCCTCCCGATCAGCCCCAGCATTTT	CASSPPDQPQHF
NA	many	TRBJ1-3	TRBV6-5	TGTGCCAGCAGTTACGGGGGCCACTCGGGCAACACCATATATTTT	CASSYGGHSGNTIYF
TRBD2	many	TRBJ2-1	TRBV20-1	TGCAGTGCGAGCCGGGGGGGAGGCAATGAGCAGTTCTTC	CSASRGGGNEQFF
NA	NA	TRBJ2-1	TRBV27	NA	CASSSSLGPKAYNEQFF
TRBD1	NA	TRBJ1-2	TRBV7-2	TGTGCCAGCAGCGGCGTTCAGGGGGGGTCGGGAGGCTACACCTTC	CASSGVQGGSGGYTF
NA	many	TRBJ2-1	TRBV2	TGTGCCAGCAGATACACGGGGGGCCCTTACAATGAGCAGTTCTTC	CASRYTGGPYNEQFF
NA	NA	TRBJ2-5	TRBV4-2	TGTGCCAGCAGCCAAGATCTAGGGGACGACCAAGAGACCCAGTACTTC	CASSQDLGDDQETQYF
NA	NA	TRBJ2-1	TRBV20-1	TGCAGTTCGCCTTCGACCACGACTCCCTACAATGAGCAGTTCTTC	CSSPSTTTPYNEQFF
TRBD2	NA	TRBJ2-3	TRBV7-7	TGTGCCAGCAGCGCGGGGACTAGCGGGAGGGCCTTGGATACGCAGTATTTT	CASSAGTSGRALDTQYF
NA	many	TRBJ2-6	TRBV7-3	TGTGCCAGCAGCGTTACCGGGGCCAACGTCCTGACTTTC	CASSVTGANVLTF
TRBD1	once	TRBJ2-7	TRBV7-2	TGTGCCAGCAGCGCGTCCGGGACAGGGGGCCGATACGAGCAGTACTTC	CASSASGTGGRYEQYF
NA	NA	TRBJ2-3	TRBV7-2	TGTGCCAGCAGCTTAGTTACAGCCACAGATACGCAGTATTTT	CASSLVTATDTQYF
TRBD2	few	TRBJ2-5	TRBV5-1	TGCGCCAGCAGCGTCAGCGGGGAAGAGACCCAGTACTTC	CASSVSGEETQYF